This T cell receptor (beta chain) was documented in a study of somatic mutations in cytotoxic T cells in rheumatoid arthritis. As for the study in general: Selected populations of V beta antibody-stained T cells underwent flow sorting at nearly 100% purity; these encompassed V beta1+ cells subjected to TCRB sequencing. Notes on the study in general: What antigens the expanded CD8+ clones targeted remained unknown. The study found that the largest CD8+ clone exceeded 20% of CD8+ cells in about an eighth of the roughly 65 patients.

Concerning this clone: What it binds is unknown.

The ends were cut back, 4 bases at V and 0 bases at J, with 18 bases in the middle. The CDR3 has 17 residues. Germline V lookup: CDR1 SEHNR, CDR2 FQNEAQ (reference sequence). CD4+ cells and CD8+ cells were each obtained through positive magnetic bead selection, and their purity was assessed by flow cytometry. Profiling relied on immunoSEQ multiplex PCR, and the TCRdb table lists in-frame clones only, not all of them. The table includes 10,000 or so clones, about 82% detected once. This sequence originates from an adult with rheumatoid arthritis. The sample comprised CD8+ T cells sorted from blood. This chain connects TRBV7-9 to TRBJ1-2; D is unclear. This CDR3 is CASSSGIIRPTNYGYTF. CDR3 nucleotides: TGTGCCAGCAGCTCCGGAATTATTAGACCTACTAACTATGGCTACACCTTC.